Following are 24 T cell receptor beta chains from one sample sequenced in a study of blood T cell repertoires in COVID-19. Method: immunoSEQ multiplex PCR; TCRdb's copy keeps in-frame clones and lacks some. The sample carries 100,000 to 150,000 clones, around 63% recorded once. The material sequenced was peripheral blood. The receptors here all came from a woman in her 70s with acute or convalescent COVID-19.

V gene TRBV28 combines with J gene TRBJ1-5, with a weak D call TRBD1 (6 bases). Trimming shortened V by 6 bases and J by 5 bases, and 17 bases separated the two germline ends. The CDR3 is 15 amino acids. Germline lookup yields CDR1 MDHEN and CDR2 SYDVKM. The CDR3 spells CASRVLRTAHQPQHF. Written as DNA, the CDR3 is TGTGCCAGCAGGGTCCTTCGGACAGCACATCAGCCCCAGCATTTT.

V and J are TRBV15 and TRBJ2-3; 7 nucleotides match TRBD1. Germline V gene lookup returns CDR1 LNHNV and CDR2 YYDKDF (reference sequence). J lost 0 bases, V lost 1 base, and 4 bases had no gene match. CDR3 size: 16 residues. Here the CDR3 reads CATSRAGQRSTDTQYF. In DNA form, the CDR3 reads TGTGCCACCAGCAGAGCGGGACAGAGAAGCACAGATACGCAGTATTTT.

The rearrangement joins TRBV5-4 to TRBJ2-3; 10 bases are a match to TRBD1. V was pared by 4 bases and J by 2 bases, with 4 bases of the junction left unmatched. Germline-derived CDR1 and CDR2 are SGHNT and YYREEE (reference sequence). CDR3 length equals 15 residues. The CDR3 sequence: CASSRTGGITDTQYF. In nucleotides, the CDR3 is TGTGCCAGCAGCCGGACAGGGGGTATCACAGATACGCAGTATTTT. The variable domain in full, with the rest retrieved from reference TRBV5-4 and TRBJ2-3, is ETGVTQSPTHLIKTRGQQVTLRCSSQSGHNTVSWYQQALGQGPQFIFQYYREEENGRGNFPPRFSGLQFPNYSSELNVNALELDDSALYLCASSRTGGITDTQYFGPGTRLTVL.

The chain uses TRBV6-4 and TRBJ2-2, with a tentative D call TRBD1 (6 bases). Trimming pared 5 bases from V and 2 bases from J, leaving 12 bases between. Per the germline V gene, CDR1 is MRHNA and CDR2 is SNTAGT. The CDR3 spans 15 residues. For the CDR3, the DNA is TGTGCCAGCAGTCTGGACAGCGTAAACACCGGGGAGCTGTTTTTT. Protein: CASSLDSVNTGELFF.

This clone was observed many times. The V call is TRBV10-1, the J call TRBJ2-2; tentative D call: TRBD1 (6 bases). The CDR3 runs to 14 residues. CDR1 and CDR2 from the germline V gene are WNHNN and SYGVQD (reference sequence). V was trimmed by 4 bases and J by 7 bases, leaving 13 bases between them. The CDR3: CASSGGRGVGELFF. The CDR3 coding sequence is TGCGCCAGCAGTGGTGGCAGGGGAGTCGGGGAGCTGTTTTTT.

The CDR3 bases are TGTGCCAGCAGTCGTGGGGACAGAAACACCGGGGAGCTGTTTTTT. It specifies CASSRGDRNTGELFF. The chain is built from TRBV28 and TRBJ2-2; 7 nucleotides line up with TRBD1. Germline values: CDR1 MDHEN, CDR2 SYDVKM. The V and J ends lost 5 bases and 2 bases, in that order; junction bases with no gene match: 5. The CDR3 length is 15 residues.

The CDR3, as DNA: TGTGCCAGCAGTGTCAGACAGATTTCCTACGAGCAGTACTTC. It specifies CASSVRQISYEQYF. This rearrangement joins TRBV2 to TRBJ2-7; TRBD1 is a possible D gene (5 bases). There are 14 residues in the CDR3. Germline-derived CDR1 and CDR2 are SNHLY and FYNNEI. The V end was cut by 4 bases, the J end by 1 base, with 11 bases between.

A single count supports this clone. The chain links TRBV7-8 to TRBJ1-5, with 11 nucleotides matching TRBD1. Trimming cost V 5 bases and J 4 bases; bases outside gene matches: 4. Germline V gene sequence: CDR1 SGHVS, CDR2 FQNEAQ. The CDR3 runs 15 residues. This chain's CDR3 is CASSPGQGANQPQHF. The CDR3 DNA reads as TGTGCCAGCAGCCCAGGACAGGGGGCGAATCAGCCCCAGCATTTT.

The chain joins TRBV2 to TRBJ2-7, with TRBD1 identical over 7 bases. Germline CDR1 reads SNHLY; CDR2 reads FYNNEI. V lost 1 base, J lost 2 bases, and 8 bases stayed unmatched. This CDR3 has 16 residues. CDR3 nucleotides: TGTGCCAGCAGTGAAGTACCCGGACAGGTGGCCTACGAGCAGTACTTC. Protein sequence: CASSEVPGQVAYEQYF.

The chain employs TRBV6-6 and TRBJ1-3; D ambiguous. CDR1 and CDR2 (germline): MNHNY, SVGAGI (reference sequence). The CDR3 is made up of 12 amino acids. V shed 8 bases and J shed 3 bases, with 8 bases lying between them. CDR3 DNA: TGTGCCAGCGCCGGGGATGGAAACACCATATATTTT. As protein: CASAGDGNTIYF.

This clone was detected only a few times. The V and J genes are TRBV5-1 and TRBJ1-1; D ambiguous. There are 14 residues in the CDR3. Trimming shortened V by 0 bases and J by 6 bases, and 12 bases separated the two germline ends. From germline, CDR1 is SGHRS and CDR2 YFSETQ. CDR3 protein: CASSLGGRRAEAFF. The CDR3 DNA reads as TGCGCCAGCAGCTTGGGCGGGAGGAGGGCTGAAGCTTTCTTT.

This clone appeared a few times. In the same sample, other DNA sequences code for this CDR3. The V and J genes are TRBV5-1 and TRBJ1-5; D might be TRBD1 (6 bases). The V gene's germline CDR1 is SGHRS and CDR2 YFSETQ. This CDR3 has 15 amino acids. V lost 1 base, J lost 3 bases, and 11 bases lay in between. Here the CDR3 reads CASSLHGQINQPQHF. The CDR3 DNA is TGCGCCAGCAGCTTGCACGGACAGATCAATCAGCCCCAGCATTTT.

The chain has TRBV29-1 and TRBJ2-7; 7 bases map to TRBD2. The CDR3 is made up of 14 amino acids. CDR1 is SQVTM, CDR2 ANQGSEA, per germline. Germline trimming cut 4 bases from V and 0 bases from J; bases unmatched to any gene: 6. The CDR3 sequence is CSVGEGGFSYEQYF. CDR3 DNA: TGCAGCGTTGGGGAGGGTGGTTTCTCCTACGAGCAGTACTTC.

The chain uses TRBV6-1 and TRBJ1-6; D unresolved. Germline CDR1 MNHNS, CDR2 SASEGT. V was shortened by 0 bases and J by 6 bases, with 9 bases between the two germline ends. This CDR3 has 15 amino acids. This CDR3 reads CASSEASHSNSPLHF. The DNA for the CDR3 is TGTGCCAGCAGTGAAGCGAGTCACAGTAATTCACCCCTCCACTTT.

This chain uses TRBV4-3 with TRBJ1-5; D is unclear. V lost 1 base and J lost 2, with 9 bases in between. There are 15 residues in the CDR3. CDR1 is LGHNA and CDR2 is YSLEER in the germline V gene. The CDR3 DNA is TGCGCCAGCAGCCAAGGGGTCGCGGGCAATCAGCCCCAGCATTTT. Translation: CASSQGVAGNQPQHF.

A single count supports this clone. The V gene is TRBV11-2, the J gene TRBJ2-3; 11 bases match TRBD2. The CDR3 spans 16 residues. CDR1 is SGHAT and CDR2 is FQNNGV in the germline V gene. Trimming cost V 2 bases and J 0 bases; bases outside gene matches: 1. The CDR3 loop is CASSLRLAGSTDTQYF. CDR3 DNA: TGTGCCAGCAGCTTAAGACTAGCGGGGAGCACAGATACGCAGTATTTT.

This clone has just a few counts. The J gene is TRBJ2-5, the V gene TRBV28; the match to TRBD1 covers 11 bases. V was pared by 6 bases and J by 4 bases, with 10 bases of the junction left unmatched. Germline V lookup: CDR1 MDHEN, CDR2 SYDVKM. The CDR3 sequence is 16 residues long. CDR3: CASSPTDRGRRETQYF. The CDR3, as DNA: TGTGCCAGCAGCCCTACGGACAGGGGGCGACGAGAGACCCAGTACTTC. The variable domain in full, completed from reference TRBV28 and TRBJ2-5, reads DVKVTQSSRYLVKRTGEKVFLECVQDMDHENMFWYRQDPGLGLRLIYFSYDVKMKEKGDIPEGYSVSREKKERFSLILESASTNQTSMYLCASSPTDRGRRETQYFGPGTRLLVL.

The V gene is TRBV3-1 (or the pseudogene TRBV3-2), the J gene TRBJ1-5; D might be TRBD1 (5 bases). V lost 1 base and J lost 2, with 9 bases in between. The length of the CDR3 is 15 residues. Germline V gene sequence: CDR1 LGHDT, CDR2 YNNKEL (reference sequence). This chain's CDR3 is CASSQGGGGNQPQHF. In DNA, the CDR3 is TGTGCCAGCAGCCAAGGCGGGGGAGGCAATCAGCCCCAGCATTTT.

This clone was recorded many times. DNA of the CDR3: TGTGCCAGCAGTTATTCCCAGGGGACGAACACTGAAGCTTTCTTT. Amino acids: CASSYSQGTNTEAFF. The chain is built from TRBV6-5 and TRBJ1-1; D might be TRBD1 (6 bases). Between the trimmed V and J ends, which lost 3 bases and 1 base, there was a span of 12 bases. This CDR3 is 15 amino acids long. Germline lookup yields CDR1 MNHEY and CDR2 SVGAGI.

The chain carries TRBV7-2 and TRBJ1-4, with TRBD1 matching 8 bases. Trimming cost V 2 bases and J 6 bases; bases outside gene matches: 5. Germline CDR1 and CDR2: SGHTA and FQGNSA. The CDR3 contains 15 residues. Written as DNA, the CDR3 is TGTGCCAGCAGCTTACACCCAGGGGGCCATGAAAAACTGTTTTTT. This sequence encodes CASSLHPGGHEKLFF.

This clone has just a few counts. V is TRBV7-2 and J is TRBJ2-5; D is uncertain. CDR1 and CDR2 (germline): SGHTA, FQGNSA. CDR3 size: 14 residues. The V and J ends lost 1 base and 5 bases respectively, with 11 bases between them. CDR3 loop: CASSLGGSQETQYF. The DNA for the CDR3 is TGTGCCAGCAGCTTAGGAGGCAGCCAGGAGACCCAGTACTTC.

The chain carries TRBV7-8 and TRBJ2-1; D remains ambiguous. CDR1 SGHVS and CDR2 FQNEAQ come from the germline V gene. The V gene lost 7 bases and the J gene lost 4 bases, with 17 bases spanning the gap. The CDR3 consists of 15 residues. The CDR3 protein is CASNSLGEAYNEQFF. In DNA, the CDR3 is TGTGCCAGCAACTCCCTTGGTGAGGCGTACAATGAGCAGTTCTTC.

The chain employs TRBV6-5 and TRBJ2-3, with D perhaps TRBD1 (6 bases). The CDR3 length is 15 residues. Germline CDR1 is MNHEY and CDR2 is SVGAGI. Trimming stripped 5 bases from V and 3 bases from J, with 15 bases between. The CDR3 nucleotides are TGTGCCAGCAGTATTGGGATGGGGGCTACAGATACGCAGTATTTT. It is translated as CASSIGMGATDTQYF.

The chain couples TRBV2 to TRBJ2-3, with no clear D. The CDR3 length is 15 residues. Trimming shortened V by 3 bases and J by 6 bases, and 16 bases separated the two germline ends. Per germline, CDR1 SNHLY and CDR2 FYNNEI. CDR3 loop: CASSDWVGIDDTQYF. Written as DNA, the CDR3 is TGTGCCAGCAGTGATTGGGTGGGCATTGATGATACGCAGTATTTT.